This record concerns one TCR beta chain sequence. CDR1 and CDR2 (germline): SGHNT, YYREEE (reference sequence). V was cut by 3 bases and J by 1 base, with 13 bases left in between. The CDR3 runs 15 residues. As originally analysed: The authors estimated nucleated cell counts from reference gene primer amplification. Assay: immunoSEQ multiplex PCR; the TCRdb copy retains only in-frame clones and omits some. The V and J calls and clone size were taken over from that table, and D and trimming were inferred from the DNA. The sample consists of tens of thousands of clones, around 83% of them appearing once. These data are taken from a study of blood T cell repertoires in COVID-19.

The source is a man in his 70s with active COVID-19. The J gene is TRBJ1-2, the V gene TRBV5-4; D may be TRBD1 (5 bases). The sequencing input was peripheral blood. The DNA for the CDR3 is TGTGCCAGCAGCTGGCGTGTAGGGGTTAACTATGGCTACACCTTC. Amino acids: CASSWRVGVNYGYTF.